Reported below is one T cell receptor (beta chain). What it recognizes is unknown. These data belong to a study of cytomegalovirus exposure and HLA in healthy donors. CDR1 is SGHVS, CDR2 FQNEAQ, per germline. Trimming took 1 base from V and 0 from J, leaving 10 bases between them. CDR3 length: 16 amino acids. Healthy bone marrow donors supplied every sample. Primers included in the PCR were 60 Vbeta and 13 Jbeta primers. Produced via immunoSEQ multiplex PCR; TCRdb's table is partial and in-frame only. The sample yields about 76,000 clones, roughly 72% seen once. General study points: Earlier findings revealed that most TCR beta V segments proved productive either about 87% or about 30% of the time. One variant, a missense change in DCLRE1C, was linked in a later analysis to TCR beta V- and J-gene trimming.

The chain uses TRBV7-8 and TRBJ1-5; tentatively, D is TRBD1 (6 bases). The receptor comes from a woman between 40 and 55 years old in good health and CMV-seropositive. Sequenced: PBMCs. The CDR3: CASSLGGRVSNQPQHF. The CDR3 DNA sequence: TGTGCCAGCAGCTTAGGGGGGCGGGTTAGCAATCAGCCCCAGCATTTT.